This TCR beta chain was identified during a study of control samples from healthy donors and cancer patients. Libraries were prepared by immunoSEQ multiplex PCR; TCRdb keeps only in-frame clonotypes and omits some of them. The sample has hundreds of thousands of clones; about nine tenths are singletons. The TCR comes from a man between 40 and 49 years old with head and neck cancer. Material: PBMCs.

The DNA for the CDR3 is TGTGCCAGCAGCGGACTAGCGCTAGATACGCAGTATTTT. Protein: CASSGLALDTQYF. The chain joins TRBV6-5 to TRBJ2-3; the match to TRBD2 covers 9 bases. The J segment lost 5 bases and the V segment lost 6 bases, leaving 3 bases of the junction unmatched. The CDR3 has 13 amino acids. Germline CDR1 and CDR2: MNHEY and SVGAGI.